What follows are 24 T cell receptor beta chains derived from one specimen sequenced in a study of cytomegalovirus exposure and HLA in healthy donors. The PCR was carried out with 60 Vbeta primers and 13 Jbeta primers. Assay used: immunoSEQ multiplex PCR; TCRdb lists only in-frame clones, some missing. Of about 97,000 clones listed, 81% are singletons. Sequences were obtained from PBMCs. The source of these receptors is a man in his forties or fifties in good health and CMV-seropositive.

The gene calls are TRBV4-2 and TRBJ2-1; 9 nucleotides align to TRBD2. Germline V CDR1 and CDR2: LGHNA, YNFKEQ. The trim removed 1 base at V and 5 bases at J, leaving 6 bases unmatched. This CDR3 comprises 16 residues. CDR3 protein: CASSQGGSGGDNEQFF. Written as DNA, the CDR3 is TGTGCCAGCAGCCAAGGGGGTAGCGGGGGTGACAATGAGCAGTTCTTC.

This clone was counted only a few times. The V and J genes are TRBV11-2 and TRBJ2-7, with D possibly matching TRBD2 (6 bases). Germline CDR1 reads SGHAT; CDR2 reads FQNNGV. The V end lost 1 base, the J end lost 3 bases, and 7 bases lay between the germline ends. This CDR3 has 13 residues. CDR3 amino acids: CASSLVGGYEQYF. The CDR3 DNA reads TGTGCCAGCAGCTTAGTGGGAGGCTACGAGCAGTACTTC.

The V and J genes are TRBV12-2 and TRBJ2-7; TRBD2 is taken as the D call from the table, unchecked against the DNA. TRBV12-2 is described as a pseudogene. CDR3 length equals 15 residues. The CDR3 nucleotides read TGTGCAAGTCGCTTAGCGCTAGGCGGGAGCTACGAGCAGTACTTC. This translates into CASRLALGGSYEQYF.

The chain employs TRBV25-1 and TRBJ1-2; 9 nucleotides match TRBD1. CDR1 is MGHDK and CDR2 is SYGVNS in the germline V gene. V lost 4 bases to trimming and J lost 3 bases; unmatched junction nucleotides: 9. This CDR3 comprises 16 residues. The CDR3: CASSAHRGQLDYGYTF. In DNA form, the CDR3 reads TGTGCCAGCAGTGCCCACAGGGGGCAACTGGACTATGGCTACACCTTC.

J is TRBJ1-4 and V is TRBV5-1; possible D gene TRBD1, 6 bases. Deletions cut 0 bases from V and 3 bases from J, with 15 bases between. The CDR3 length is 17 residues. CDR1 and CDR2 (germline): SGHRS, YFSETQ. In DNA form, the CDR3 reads TGCGCCAGCAGCTTGGGGGGGCGGAATGTGCCTAATGAAAAACTGTTTTTT. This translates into CASSLGGRNVPNEKLFF.

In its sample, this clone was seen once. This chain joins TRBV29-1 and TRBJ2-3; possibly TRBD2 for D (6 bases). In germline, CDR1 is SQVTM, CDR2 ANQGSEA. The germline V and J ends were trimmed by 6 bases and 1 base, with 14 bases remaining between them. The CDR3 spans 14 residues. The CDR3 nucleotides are TGCAGCGTGGGTTTCGGGGGTCGCACAGATACGCAGTATTTT. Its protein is CSVGFGGRTDTQYF.

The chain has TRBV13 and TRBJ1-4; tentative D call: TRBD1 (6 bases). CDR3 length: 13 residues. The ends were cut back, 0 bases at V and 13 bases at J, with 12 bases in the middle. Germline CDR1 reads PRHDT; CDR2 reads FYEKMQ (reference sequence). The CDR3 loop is CASSLGTGKGLFF. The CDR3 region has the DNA TGTGCCAGCAGCTTAGGCACAGGGAAGGGACTGTTTTTT.

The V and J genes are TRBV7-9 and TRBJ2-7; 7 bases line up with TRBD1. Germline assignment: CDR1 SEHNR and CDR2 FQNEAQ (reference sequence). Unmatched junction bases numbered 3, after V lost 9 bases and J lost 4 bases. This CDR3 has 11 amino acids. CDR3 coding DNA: TGTGCCAGTGGGGACAGATACGAGCAGTACTTC. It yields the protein CASGDRYEQYF.

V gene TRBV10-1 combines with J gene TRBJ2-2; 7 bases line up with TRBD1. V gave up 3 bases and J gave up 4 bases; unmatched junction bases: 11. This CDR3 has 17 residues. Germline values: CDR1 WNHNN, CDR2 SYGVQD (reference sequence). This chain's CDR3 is CASSDRHRGLSTGELFF. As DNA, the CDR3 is TGCGCCAGCAGTGACAGGCACAGGGGATTGTCCACCGGGGAGCTGTTTTTT.

CDR3 region: CASSIRTGNTGELFF. The CDR3 bases are TGCGCCAGCAGCATACGGACAGGGAACACCGGGGAGCTGTTTTTT. The V and J genes are TRBV5-1 and TRBJ2-2; the match to TRBD1 covers 7 bases. The CDR3 is made up of 15 amino acids. V was pared by 4 bases and J by 1 base, with 4 bases of the junction left unmatched. Germline CDR1 is SGHRS and CDR2 is YFSETQ.

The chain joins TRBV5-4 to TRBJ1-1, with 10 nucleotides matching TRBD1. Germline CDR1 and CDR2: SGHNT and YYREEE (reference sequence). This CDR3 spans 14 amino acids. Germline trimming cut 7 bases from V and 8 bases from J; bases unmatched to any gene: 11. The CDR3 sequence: CASGAGTGDPEAFF. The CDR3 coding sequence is TGTGCCAGCGGCGCCGGGACAGGGGACCCCGAAGCTTTCTTT.

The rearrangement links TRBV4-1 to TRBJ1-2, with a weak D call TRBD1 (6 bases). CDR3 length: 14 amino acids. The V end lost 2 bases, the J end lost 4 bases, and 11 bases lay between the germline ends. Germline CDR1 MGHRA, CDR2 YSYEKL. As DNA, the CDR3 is TGCGCCAGCAGCCAAAGGGGGGGGACCTATGGCTACACCTTC. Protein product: CASSQRGGTYGYTF.

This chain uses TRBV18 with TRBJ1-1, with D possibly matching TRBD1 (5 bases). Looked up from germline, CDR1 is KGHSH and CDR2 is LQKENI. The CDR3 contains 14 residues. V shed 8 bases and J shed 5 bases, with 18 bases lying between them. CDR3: CASTQMGRDTEAFF. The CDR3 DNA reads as TGTGCCAGCACTCAGATGGGCAGGGATACTGAAGCTTTCTTT.

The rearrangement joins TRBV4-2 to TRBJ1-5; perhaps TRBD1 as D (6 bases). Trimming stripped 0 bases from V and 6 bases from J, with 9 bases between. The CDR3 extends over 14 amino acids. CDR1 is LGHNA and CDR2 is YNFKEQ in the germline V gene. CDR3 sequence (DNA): TGTGCCAGCAGCCAAGATCAGGGGCTTCAGCCCCAGCATTTT. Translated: CASSQDQGLQPQHF.

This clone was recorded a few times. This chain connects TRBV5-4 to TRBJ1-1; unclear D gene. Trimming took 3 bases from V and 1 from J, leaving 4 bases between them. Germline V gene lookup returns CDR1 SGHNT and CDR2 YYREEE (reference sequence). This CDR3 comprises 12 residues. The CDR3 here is CASSYGNTEAFF. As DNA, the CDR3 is TGTGCCAGCAGCTACGGGAACACTGAAGCTTTCTTT.

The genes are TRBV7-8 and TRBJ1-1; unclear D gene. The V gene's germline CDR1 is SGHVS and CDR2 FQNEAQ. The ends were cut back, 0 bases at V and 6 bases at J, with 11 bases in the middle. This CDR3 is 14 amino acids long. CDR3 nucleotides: TGTGCCAGCAGCTTAGCGACTAGGAGGTCTGAAGCTTTCTTT. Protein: CASSLATRRSEAFF.

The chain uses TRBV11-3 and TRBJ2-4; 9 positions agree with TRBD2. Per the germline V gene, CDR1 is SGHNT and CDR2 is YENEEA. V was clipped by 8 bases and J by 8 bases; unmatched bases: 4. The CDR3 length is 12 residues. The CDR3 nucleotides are TGTGCCAGCGTGGCGGGAGGGGACATTCAGTACTTC. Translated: CASVAGGDIQYF. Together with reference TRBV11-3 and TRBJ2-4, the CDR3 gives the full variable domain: EAGVVQSPRYKIIEKKQPVAFWCNPISGHNTLYWYLQNLGQGPELLIRYENEEAVDDSQLPKDRFSAERLKGVDSTLKIQPAELGDSAVYLCASVAGGDIQYFGAGTRLSVL.

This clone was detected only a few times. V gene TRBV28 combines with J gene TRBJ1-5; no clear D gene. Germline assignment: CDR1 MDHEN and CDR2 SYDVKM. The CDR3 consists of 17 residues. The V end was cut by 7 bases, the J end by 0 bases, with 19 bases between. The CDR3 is CASTDVVGGYSNQPQHF. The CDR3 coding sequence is TGTGCCAGCACCGACGTGGTCGGAGGGTATAGCAATCAGCCCCAGCATTTT. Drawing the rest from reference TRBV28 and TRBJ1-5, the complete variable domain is DVKVTQSSRYLVKRTGEKVFLECVQDMDHENMFWYRQDPGLGLRLIYFSYDVKMKEKGDIPEGYSVSREKKERFSLILESASTNQTSMYLCASTDVVGGYSNQPQHFGDGTRLSIL.

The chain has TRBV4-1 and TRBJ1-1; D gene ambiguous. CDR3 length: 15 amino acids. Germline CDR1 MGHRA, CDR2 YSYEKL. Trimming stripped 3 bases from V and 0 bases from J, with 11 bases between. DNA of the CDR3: TGCGCCAGCAGCCAGGTACAGAGTATGAACACTGAAGCTTTCTTT. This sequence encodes CASSQVQSMNTEAFF.

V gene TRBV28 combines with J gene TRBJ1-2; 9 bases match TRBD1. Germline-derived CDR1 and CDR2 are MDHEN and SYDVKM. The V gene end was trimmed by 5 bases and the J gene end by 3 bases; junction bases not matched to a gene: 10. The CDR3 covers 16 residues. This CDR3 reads CASSPGTGSVDYGYTF. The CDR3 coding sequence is TGTGCCAGCAGTCCGGGGACAGGGTCCGTTGACTATGGCTACACCTTC.

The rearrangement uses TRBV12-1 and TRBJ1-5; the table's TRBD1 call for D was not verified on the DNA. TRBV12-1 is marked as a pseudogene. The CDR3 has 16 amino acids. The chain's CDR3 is CASSATGTGTDQPQHF. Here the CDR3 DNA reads TGTGCCAGCAGCGCAACCGGGACAGGGACGGATCAGCCCCAGCATTTT.

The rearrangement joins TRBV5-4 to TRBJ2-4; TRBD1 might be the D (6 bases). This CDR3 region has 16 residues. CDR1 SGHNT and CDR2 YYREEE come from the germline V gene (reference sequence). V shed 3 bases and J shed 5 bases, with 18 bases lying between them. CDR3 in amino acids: CASSSPHRQGQNIQYF. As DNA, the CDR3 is TGTGCCAGCAGCTCACCACACAGGCAGGGGCAAAACATTCAGTACTTC. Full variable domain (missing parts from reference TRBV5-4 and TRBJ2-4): ETGVTQSPTHLIKTRGQQVTLRCSSQSGHNTVSWYQQALGQGPQFIFQYYREEENGRGNFPPRFSGLQFPNYSSELNVNALELDDSALYLCASSSPHRQGQNIQYFGAGTRLSVL.

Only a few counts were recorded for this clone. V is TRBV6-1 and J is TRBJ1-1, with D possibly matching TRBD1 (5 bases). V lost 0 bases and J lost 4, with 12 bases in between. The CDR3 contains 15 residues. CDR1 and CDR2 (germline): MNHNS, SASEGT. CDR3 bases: TGTGCCAGCAGTGAAGCGTCCGGCAGGGCCACTGAAGCTTTCTTT. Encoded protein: CASSEASGRATEAFF.

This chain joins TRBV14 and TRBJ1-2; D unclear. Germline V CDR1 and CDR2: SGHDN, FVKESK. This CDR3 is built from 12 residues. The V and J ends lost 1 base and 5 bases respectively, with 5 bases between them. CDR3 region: CASSQAGYGYTF. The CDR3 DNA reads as TGTGCCAGCAGCCAAGCGGGGTATGGCTACACCTTC.